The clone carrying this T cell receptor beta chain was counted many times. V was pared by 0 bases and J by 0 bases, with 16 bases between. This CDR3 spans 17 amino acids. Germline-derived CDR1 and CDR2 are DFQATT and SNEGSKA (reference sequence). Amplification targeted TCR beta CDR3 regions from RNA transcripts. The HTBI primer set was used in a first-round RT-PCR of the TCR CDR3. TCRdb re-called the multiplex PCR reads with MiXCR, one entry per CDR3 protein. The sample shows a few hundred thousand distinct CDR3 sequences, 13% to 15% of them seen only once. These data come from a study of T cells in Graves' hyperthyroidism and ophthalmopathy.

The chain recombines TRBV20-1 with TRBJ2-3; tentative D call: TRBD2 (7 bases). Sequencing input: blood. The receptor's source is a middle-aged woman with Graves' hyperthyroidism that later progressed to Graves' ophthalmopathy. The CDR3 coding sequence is TGCAGTGCTAGAGACTTACGCGGGGGCAGCAGCACAGATACGCAGTATTTT. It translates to CSARDLRGGSSTDTQYF.